This TCR beta chain came from a study of blood T cells in healthy people across ages. PCR was performed a second time for about 6 to 12 cycles using a sample-barcoded 5' primer and a J-beta primer mix. Every cDNA molecule carried a tag from a template-switch adaptor bearing 12 random nucleotides. Sequencing yielded, for each sample, at least 3 million paired-end reads carrying CDR3. TCRdb passed the 5' RACE reads through MiXCR, listing each CDR3 protein once. The sample has roughly 800,000 distinct CDR3 sequences, less than 70% seen once; the top ten hold about 42%. Healthy Caucasian individuals from Russia aged about 6 to 100 were enrolled as donors. This CDR3 has 12 residues. V shed 5 bases and J shed 7 bases, with 13 bases lying between them. The germline V gene encodes CDR1 DFQATT and CDR2 SNEGSKA (reference sequence). Details on this clonotype: Its matching antigen is unknown.

Broader study findings: Roughly linearly, TCR beta diversity per million T cells fell as age increased.

The receptor's source is a man older than 75 in good health. The sample comprised blood. This chain connects TRBV20-1 to TRBJ2-3; D is uncertain. The CDR3: CSAQPIVNTQYF. In DNA form, the CDR3 reads TGCAGTGCTCAACCAATAGTGAATACGCAGTATTTT.